A single sample gave rise to the 9 T cell receptor beta chains below, sequenced in a study of CD8+CD57+ T cells in acquired aplastic anemia. TCR beta VDJ and CDR3 were profiled, and genomic DNA was the template. Each CDR3 protein gets one entry after TCRdb re-called the reads with MiXCR. The sample lists about 470,000 distinct CDR3 sequences; more than 25% were seen once. Flow cytometry had shown expanded CD8+CD57+ cells in the patients chosen for sequencing. Sample: sorted CD4+, CD8+, or CD8+CD57+ T cells (not recorded which) from PBMCs. The receptors shown here come from a human donor with aplastic anemia.

The gene calls are TRBV5-8 and TRBJ1-5, with D unresolved. This CDR3 contains 15 residues. Germline V gives CDR1 SGHTS, CDR2 YDEGEE. Trimming left V 2 bases short and J 0 bases short, with 9 bases between. CDR3 coding DNA: TGTGCCAGCAGCTTTTTCTTGAATAGCAATCAGCCCCAGCATTTT. It translates to CASSFFLNSNQPQHF. Full variable domain (outside the CDR3, taken from reference TRBV5-8 and TRBJ1-5): EAGVTQSPTHLIKTRGQQATLRCSPISGHTSVYWYQQALGLGLQFLLWYDEGEERNRGNFPPRFSGRQFPNYSSELNVNALELEDSALYLCASSFFLNSNQPQHFGDGTRLSIL.

The chain joins TRBV24-1 to TRBJ2-2, with a weak D call TRBD1 (5 bases). This CDR3 is 15 amino acids long. The V and J ends lost 2 bases and 4 bases respectively, with 10 bases between them. The germline V gene has CDR1 KGHDR and CDR2 SFDVKD. The CDR3 nucleotides are TGTGCCACCAGTGATTCCGGACAAGGCACCGGGGAGCTGTTTTTT. This encodes CATSDSGQGTGELFF.

This clonotype was picked up many times. The chain has TRBV7-9 and TRBJ2-5, with a weak D call TRBD2 (5 bases). CDR3 size: 14 residues. V lost 6 bases to trimming and J lost 5 bases, with 16 bases between them. Germline CDR1 SEHNR, CDR2 FQNEAQ (reference sequence). CDR3 sequence reads: CASSLPGGHETQYF. CDR3 nucleotide sequence: TGTGCCAGCAGTCTCCCCGGAGGTCACGAGACCCAGTACTTC.

The sample holds a few counts of this clonotype. A much larger clonotype is one base distant, so this may be a read error. V and J are TRBV7-2 and TRBJ2-7; TRBD1 might be the D (5 bases). Germline values: CDR1 SGHTA, CDR2 FQGNSA. The CDR3 is 13 amino acids. CDR3 loop: CASSPDMGYEQCF. The CDR3 DNA reads TGTGCCAGCAGCCCGGACATGGGCTACGAGCAGTGCTTC.

This clonotype was detected ten times or more. J is TRBJ1-5 and V is TRBV19; no reliable D call. Germline CDR1 reads LNHDA; CDR2 reads SQIVND (reference sequence). V was cut by 1 base and J by 5 bases, with 3 bases left in between. CDR3 length equals 12 residues. CDR3 bases: TGTGCCAGTAGTATAGGAGATCAGCCCCAGCATTTT. Residues: CASSIGDQPQHF.

This clonotype was found many times. The V gene is TRBV10-3, the J gene TRBJ1-5; TRBD1 matches at 9 bases. The germline gives CDR1 ENHRY, CDR2 SYGVKD. V was pared by 2 bases and J by 4 bases, with 6 bases of the junction left unmatched. This CDR3 has 16 residues. In nucleotides, the CDR3 is TGTGCCATCAGTGAGAATCCGGGACAGGGTAATCAGCCCCAGCATTTT. This gives the protein CAISENPGQGNQPQHF.

A word on this clonotype: This may be a read error, as it is one base from a much larger clone. The CDR3 DNA reads as TGTGCCACCACATCCGGGCTCCACGGGGGGGATGAGCAGTTCTTC. Its translation: CATTSGLHGGDEQFF. The genes are TRBV24-1 and TRBJ2-1; TRBD2 matches at 8 bases. CDR3 length: 15 residues. Germline CDR1 and CDR2: KGHDR and SFDVKD. V was clipped by 8 bases and J by 8 bases; unmatched bases: 13.

The table lists this clonotype with many counts. This rearrangement joins TRBV3-1 to TRBJ2-7, with TRBD2 identical over 12 bases. The CDR3 spans 17 residues. The germline CDR1 and CDR2 sequences are LGHDT and YNNKEL (reference sequence). Germline trimming cut 1 base from V and 7 bases from J; bases unmatched to any gene: 11. In DNA, the CDR3 is TGTGCCAGCAGCCAAGGGGGCCCGACTAGCGGGGGTCTGGAGCAGTACTTC. It yields the protein CASSQGGPTSGGLEQYF.

This clonotype was recorded at least ten times. This chain links TRBV20-1 with TRBJ2-7, with 7 bases lining up with TRBD1. With 6 bases clipped from V and 4 bases from J, the junction kept 15 bases outside the gene matches. Germline CDR1 and CDR2: DFQATT and SNEGSKA (reference sequence). This CDR3 contains 15 residues. For the CDR3, the DNA is TGCAGTGCCTCAAAACCGACAGGGTTTACGTACGAGCAGTACTTC. Protein product: CSASKPTGFTYEQYF.